This T cell receptor (beta chain) was obtained from a study of blood T cell repertoires in COVID-19. About the research overall: Both acute and convalescent COVID-19 samples were obtained from the United States, Italy and Spain. The cDNA or gDNA used as material had been derived from T cells, B-cell-depleted T cells, or PBMCs.

Per germline, CDR1 SGHDN and CDR2 FVKESK. V lost 2 bases to trimming and J lost 4 bases, with 13 bases between them. The CDR3 is made up of 15 amino acids. Produced via immunoSEQ multiplex PCR; TCRdb's table is partial and in-frame only. The top ten clones hold around 24% of a sample with more than 30,000 clones, 87% of them seen once. Specimen: peripheral blood. V usage is TRBV14 and J usage is TRBJ2-3, with TRBD1 as a possible D gene (6 bases). This clonotype was sampled from a man aged 50 to 59 with active or convalescent COVID-19. CDR3 nucleotides: TGTGCCAGCAGCCAAAGGGGAACAGGGCCAGATACGCAGTATTTT. This translates into CASSQRGTGPDTQYF. Using reference TRBV14 and TRBJ2-3 for the parts outside the CDR3, the full variable domain is EAGVTQFPSHSVIEKGQTVTLRCDPISGHDNLYWYRRVMGKEIKFLLHFVKESKQDESGMPNNRFLAERTGGTYSTLKVQPAELEDSGVYFCASSQRGTGPDTQYFGPGTRLTVL.